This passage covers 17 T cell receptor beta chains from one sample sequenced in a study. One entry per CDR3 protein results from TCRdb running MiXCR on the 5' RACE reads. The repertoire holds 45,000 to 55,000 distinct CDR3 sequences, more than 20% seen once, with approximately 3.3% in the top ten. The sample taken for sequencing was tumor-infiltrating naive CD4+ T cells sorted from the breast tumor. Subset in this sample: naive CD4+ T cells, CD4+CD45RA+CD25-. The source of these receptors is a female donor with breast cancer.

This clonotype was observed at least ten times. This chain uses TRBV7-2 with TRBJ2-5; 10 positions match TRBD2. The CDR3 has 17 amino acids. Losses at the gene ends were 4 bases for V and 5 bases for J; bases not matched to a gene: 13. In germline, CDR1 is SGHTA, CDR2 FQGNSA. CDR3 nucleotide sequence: TGTGCCAGCAGCTCTCTAAGCGGGGGGGCCAGGCGGGAGACCCAGTACTTC. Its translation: CASSSLSGGARRETQYF. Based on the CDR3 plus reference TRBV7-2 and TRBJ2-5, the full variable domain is GAGVSQSPSNKVTEKGKDVELRCDPISGHTALYWYRQSLGQGLEFLIYFQGNSAPDKSGLPSDRFSAERTGGSVSTLTIQRTQQEDSAVYLCASSSLSGGARRETQYFGPGTRLLVL.

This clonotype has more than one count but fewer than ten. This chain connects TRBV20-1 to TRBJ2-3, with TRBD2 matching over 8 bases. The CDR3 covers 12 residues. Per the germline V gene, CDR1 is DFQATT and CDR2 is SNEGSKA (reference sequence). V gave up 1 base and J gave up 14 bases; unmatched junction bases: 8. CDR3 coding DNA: TGCAGTGCTAGAGGAGCGGGGGCCCGGGTGTATTTT. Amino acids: CSARGAGARVYF.

CDR3 amino acids: CASSQDGGNTIYF. CDR3 nucleotides: TGCGCCAGCAGCCAAGATGGGGGAAACACCATATATTTT. The chain couples TRBV4-1 to TRBJ1-3; D remains ambiguous. CDR1 is MGHRA and CDR2 is YSYEKL in the germline V gene. The V and J ends lost 0 bases and 4 bases respectively, with 4 bases between them. This CDR3 has 13 amino acids.

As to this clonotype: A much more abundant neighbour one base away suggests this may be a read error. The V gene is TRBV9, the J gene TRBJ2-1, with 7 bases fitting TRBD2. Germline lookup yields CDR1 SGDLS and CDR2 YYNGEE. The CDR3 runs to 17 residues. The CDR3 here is CASRVEALADLYNEQFF. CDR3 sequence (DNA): TGTGCCAGCCGCGTAGAGGCGCTAGCGGATCTTTACAATGAGCAGTTCTTC.

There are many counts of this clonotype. For the CDR3, the DNA is TGCGCCAGCAGCCAAGGAGGGTATGGATGGACTGAAGCTTTCTTT. Protein sequence: CASSQGGYGWTEAFF. This chain links TRBV4-3 with TRBJ1-1; D is unresolved. V was pared by 1 base and J by 5 bases, with 14 bases between. This CDR3 region has 15 residues. The germline CDR1 and CDR2 sequences are LGHNA and YSLEER.

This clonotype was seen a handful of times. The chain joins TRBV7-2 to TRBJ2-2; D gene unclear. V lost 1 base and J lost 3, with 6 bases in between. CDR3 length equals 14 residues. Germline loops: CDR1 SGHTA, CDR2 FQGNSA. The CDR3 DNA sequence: TGTGCCAGCAGCTTAGGGAGCTACACCGGGGAGCTGTTTTTT. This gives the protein CASSLGSYTGELFF. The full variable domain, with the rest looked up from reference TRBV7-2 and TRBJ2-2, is GAGVSQSPSNKVTEKGKDVELRCDPISGHTALYWYRQSLGQGLEFLIYFQGNSAPDKSGLPSDRFSAERTGGSVSTLTIQRTQQEDSAVYLCASSLGSYTGELFFGEGSRLTVL.

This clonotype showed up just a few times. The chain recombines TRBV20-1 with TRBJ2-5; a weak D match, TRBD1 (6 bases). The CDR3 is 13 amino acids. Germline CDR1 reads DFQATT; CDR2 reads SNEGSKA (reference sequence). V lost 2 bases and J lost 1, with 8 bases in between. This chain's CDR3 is CSARRTAQETQYF. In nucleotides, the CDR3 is TGCAGTGCTAGAAGGACAGCCCAAGAGACCCAGTACTTC.

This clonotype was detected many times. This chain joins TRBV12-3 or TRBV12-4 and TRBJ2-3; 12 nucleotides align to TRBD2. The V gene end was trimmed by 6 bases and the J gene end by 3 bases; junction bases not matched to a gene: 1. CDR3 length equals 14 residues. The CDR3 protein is CASRTSGGTDTQYF. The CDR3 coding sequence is TGTGCCAGCAGGACTAGCGGGGGAACAGATACGCAGTATTTT.

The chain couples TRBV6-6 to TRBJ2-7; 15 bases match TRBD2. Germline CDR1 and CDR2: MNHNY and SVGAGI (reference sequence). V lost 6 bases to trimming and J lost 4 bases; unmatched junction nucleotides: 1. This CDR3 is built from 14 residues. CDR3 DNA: TGTGCCAGCAGCGGACTAGCGGGAGGGTACGAGCAGTACTTC. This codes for CASSGLAGGYEQYF.

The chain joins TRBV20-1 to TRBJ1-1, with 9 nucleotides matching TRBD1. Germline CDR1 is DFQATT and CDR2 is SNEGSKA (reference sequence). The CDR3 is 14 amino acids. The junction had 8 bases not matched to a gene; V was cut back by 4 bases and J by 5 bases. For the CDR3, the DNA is TGCAGTGCTACTGGGACAGGGCTGGAGACTGAAGCTTTCTTT. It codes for CSATGTGLETEAFF.

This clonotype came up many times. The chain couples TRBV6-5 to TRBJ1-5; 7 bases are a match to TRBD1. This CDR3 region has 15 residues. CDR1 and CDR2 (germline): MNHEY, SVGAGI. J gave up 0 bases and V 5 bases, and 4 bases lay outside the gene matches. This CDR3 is CASSKGQSSNQPQHF. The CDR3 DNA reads TGTGCCAGCAGTAAGGGACAGTCTAGCAATCAGCCCCAGCATTTT.

The CDR3 spells CASSQGPTDTQYF. CDR3 nucleotide sequence: TGCGCCAGCAGCCAGGGACCTACAGATACGCAGTATTTT. This chain joins TRBV4-1 and TRBJ2-3; D may be TRBD1 or TRBD2 (5 bases each). The CDR3 spans 13 residues. V was clipped by 3 bases and J by 3 bases, with 7 bases between them. The germline CDR1 and CDR2 sequences are MGHRA and YSYEKL.

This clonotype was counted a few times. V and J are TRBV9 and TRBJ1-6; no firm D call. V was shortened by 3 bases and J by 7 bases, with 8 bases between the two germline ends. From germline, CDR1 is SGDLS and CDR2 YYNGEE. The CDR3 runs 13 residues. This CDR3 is CASSGAENSPLHF. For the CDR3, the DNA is TGTGCCAGCAGCGGGGCCGAAAATTCACCCCTCCACTTT.

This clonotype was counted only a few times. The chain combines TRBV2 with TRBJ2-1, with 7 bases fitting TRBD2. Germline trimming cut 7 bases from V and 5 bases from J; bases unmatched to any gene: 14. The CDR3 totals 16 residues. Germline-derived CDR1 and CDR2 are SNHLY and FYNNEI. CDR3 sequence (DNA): TGTGCCAGCACAAGGGAGGGACTGTTGGGGGACAATGAGCAGTTCTTC. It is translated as CASTREGLLGDNEQFF.

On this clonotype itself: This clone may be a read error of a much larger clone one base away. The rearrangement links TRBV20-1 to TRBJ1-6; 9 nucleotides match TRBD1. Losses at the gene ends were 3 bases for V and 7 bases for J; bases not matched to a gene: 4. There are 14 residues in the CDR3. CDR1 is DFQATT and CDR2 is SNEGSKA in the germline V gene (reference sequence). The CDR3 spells CSARAGTGNSPLHF. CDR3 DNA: TGCAGTGCTAGGGCCGGGACAGGGAATTCACCCCTCCACTTT.

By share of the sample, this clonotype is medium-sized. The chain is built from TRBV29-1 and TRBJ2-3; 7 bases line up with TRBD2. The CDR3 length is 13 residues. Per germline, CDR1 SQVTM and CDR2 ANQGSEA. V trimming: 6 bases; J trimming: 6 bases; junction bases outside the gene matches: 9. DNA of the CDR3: TGCAGCGTCAAGCGGGGTTTGTCGGATACGCAGTATTTT. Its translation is CSVKRGLSDTQYF.

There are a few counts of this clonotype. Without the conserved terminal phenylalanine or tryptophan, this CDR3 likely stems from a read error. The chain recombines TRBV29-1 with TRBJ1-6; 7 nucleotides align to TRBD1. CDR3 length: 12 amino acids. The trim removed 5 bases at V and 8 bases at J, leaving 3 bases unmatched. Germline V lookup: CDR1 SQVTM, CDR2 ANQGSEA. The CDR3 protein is CSVRQGDSPLHL. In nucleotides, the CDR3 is TGCAGCGTTCGACAGGGAGATTCACCCCTCCACCTT.